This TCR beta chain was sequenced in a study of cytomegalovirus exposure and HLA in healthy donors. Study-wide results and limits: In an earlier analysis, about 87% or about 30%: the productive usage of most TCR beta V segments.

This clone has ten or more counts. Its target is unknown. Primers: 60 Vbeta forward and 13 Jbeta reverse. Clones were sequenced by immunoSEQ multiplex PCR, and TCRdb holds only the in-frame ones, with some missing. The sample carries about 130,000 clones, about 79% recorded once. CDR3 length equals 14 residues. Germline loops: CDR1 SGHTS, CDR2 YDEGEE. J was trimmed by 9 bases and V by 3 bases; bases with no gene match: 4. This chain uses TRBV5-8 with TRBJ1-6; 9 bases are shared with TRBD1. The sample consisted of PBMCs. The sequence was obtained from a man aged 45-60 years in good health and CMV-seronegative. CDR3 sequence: CASSSGTGSSPLHF. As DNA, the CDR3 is TGTGCCAGCAGCTCAGGGACAGGGAGTTCACCCCTCCACTTT.